This entry describes one T cell receptor (beta chain). What it binds is not known. The data stem from a study of monozygotic twins with inflammatory bowel disease. Notes on the study in general: IBD patients displayed reduced TCRbeta diversity (inverse Simpson) when set against healthy co-twins.

There are 13 residues in the CDR3. In germline, CDR1 is SEHNR, CDR2 FQNEAQ (reference sequence). TCRdb re-called the 5' RACE reads; every CDR3 protein appears as one record, without DNA. Its listing shows just over 300,000 distinct CDR3 sequences. The TCR comes from a human donor with ulcerative colitis or Crohn's disease, or a healthy co-twin of an affected twin (not recorded which). The chain carries TRBV7-9 and TRBJ1-1. The source material was blood. The CDR3 sequence is CASSLAIGSEAFF.